This T cell receptor (beta chain) was recovered during a study of response to subunit inactivated influenza vaccine. TCRdb used MiXCR to reprocess the RT-PCR reads, holding one entry per CDR3 protein. This sample has about 520,000 distinct CDR3 sequences, with roughly 23% found just once. This CDR3 is built from 15 residues. Germline CDR1 is MDHEN and CDR2 is SYDVKM. V trimming: 2 bases; J trimming: 1 base; junction bases outside the gene matches: 3. The sample here was CD4+ T cells sorted from PBMCs, taken more than 4 days after vaccination. This sequence originates from a man over 45 who received an inactivated influenza vaccine. The chain recombines TRBV28 with TRBJ2-5; 8 nucleotides match TRBD1. CDR3 sequence reads: CASSLLQGVQETQYF. CDR3 coding DNA: TGTGCCAGCAGTTTACTACAGGGGGTCCAAGAGACCCAGTACTTC. The variable domain in full, completed from reference TRBV28 and TRBJ2-5, reads DVKVTQSSRYLVKRTGEKVFLECVQDMDHENMFWYRQDPGLGLRLIYFSYDVKMKEKGDIPEGYSVSREKKERFSLILESASTNQTSMYLCASSLLQGVQETQYFGPGTRLLVL.